This entry lists 27 T cell receptor beta chains sequenced from one sample in a study of human T cells and chemical hapten exposure. The time point denotes: pre-sensitization, week 0. Treatment of the sample: therapeutic diphenylcyclopropenone sensitization with weekly scalp DPC. TCRdb analysed the RACE reads with MiXCR anew, one entry per CDR3 protein. The sample lists over 300,000 distinct CDR3 sequences, 4% to 6% occurring once. Here the sequenced sample was whole blood, taken in connection with sensitization to the hapten diphenylcyclopropenone (DPC). The receptors originated from a woman between 50 and 59 years old with alopecia areata. Some clones in this sample may be carry-over from other donors' samples.

This clonotype was seen only a few times. The chain combines TRBV6-2 or TRBV6-3 with TRBJ1-6; no clear D gene. In germline, CDR1 is MNHEY, CDR2 SVGEGT. CDR3 length: 17 residues. The germline V and J ends were trimmed by 6 bases and 7 bases, with 22 bases remaining between them. DNA for the CDR3: TGTGCCAGCAGCCGCCGTGCGATAAGTGGCGGCAATTCACCCCTCCACTTT. Translating gives CASSRRAISGGNSPLHF.

This chain joins TRBV19 and TRBJ2-1; 8 bases match TRBD2. The CDR3 contains 15 residues. Germline V gene data show CDR1 as LNHDA and CDR2 as SQIVND (reference sequence). V was pared by 7 bases and J by 4 bases, with 9 bases of the junction left unmatched. The CDR3 DNA reads as TGTGCCAGTACCATGGCGAGCGGGGGATACAATGAGCAGTTCTTC. It yields the protein CASTMASGGYNEQFF.

In this sample, this clonotype turned up many times. V usage is TRBV6-5 and J usage is TRBJ1-2, with a tentative D call TRBD1 (5 bases). The germline V gene encodes CDR1 MNHEY and CDR2 SVGAGI. V gave up 0 bases and J gave up 4 bases, with 6 bases separating them. The CDR3 loop spans 13 amino acids. CDR3 nucleotide sequence: TGTGCCAGCAGTTACTCGACAGTCTATGGCTACACCTTC. Protein product: CASSYSTVYGYTF.

This clonotype was observed a few times. The V and J genes are TRBV2 and TRBJ2-1; 12 nucleotides line up with TRBD2. After removal of 6 bases from V and 5 bases from J, the junction contained 5 bases not matched to a gene. CDR1 is SNHLY and CDR2 is FYNNEI in the germline V gene. The CDR3 spans 15 residues. The CDR3 protein is CASRKTSGSNNEQFF. In DNA, the CDR3 is TGTGCCAGCAGGAAGACTAGCGGGAGCAACAATGAGCAGTTCTTC.

This clonotype has a count of ten or more. J is TRBJ2-1 and V is TRBV6-5; 12 bases fit TRBD2. This CDR3 is 15 amino acids long. CDR1 MNHEY and CDR2 SVGAGI come from the germline V gene. The V and J ends lost 7 bases and 3 bases, in that order; junction bases with no gene match: 4. CDR3 in amino acids: CASKGLAGRYNEQFF. DNA of the CDR3: TGTGCCAGCAAGGGACTAGCGGGTCGCTACAATGAGCAGTTCTTC.

The sample holds a few counts of this clonotype. The rearrangement links TRBV7-9 to TRBJ1-1; the D gene is possibly TRBD1 (5 bases). The germline V gene has CDR1 SEHNR and CDR2 FQNEAQ (reference sequence). V was shortened by 3 bases and J by 4 bases, with 18 bases between the two germline ends. This CDR3 region has 16 residues. DNA of the CDR3: TGTGCCAGCAGCTTGGGTAGCCTCAGGGCTTTCACTGAAGCTTTCTTT. Protein sequence: CASSLGSLRAFTEAFF.

This clonotype appeared many times. The chain combines TRBV5-1 with TRBJ2-3; either TRBD1 or TRBD2 may fit D (6 bases each). This CDR3 contains 16 residues. Germline V gene lookup returns CDR1 SGHRS and CDR2 YFSETQ. Trimming took 6 bases from V and 3 from J, leaving 20 bases between them. CDR3 amino acids: CASTLDGGGHTDTQYF. The CDR3 DNA reads TGCGCCAGCACCCTGGACGGAGGGGGTCATACAGATACGCAGTATTTT.

This clonotype was counted at least ten times. The rearrangement links TRBV28 to TRBJ1-5; D ambiguous. With 0 bases removed from V and 4 bases from J, the gap between germline ends came to 13 bases. CDR1 is MDHEN, CDR2 SYDVKM, per germline. CDR3 size: 16 residues. The DNA of the CDR3 is TGTGCCAGCAGTTTATGGACTCCCGGGCCTAATCAGCCCCAGCATTTT. It translates to CASSLWTPGPNQPQHF.

This clonotype was seen ten or more times. V gene TRBV25-1 combines with J gene TRBJ2-7; 7 positions match TRBD1. This CDR3 region has 11 residues. Germline CDR1 and CDR2: MGHDK and SYGVNS. J lost 11 bases, V lost 2 bases, and 3 bases had no gene match. CDR3: CASSEVGGKYF. CDR3 DNA: TGTGCCAGCAGTGAAGTAGGGGGCAAGTACTTC.

At least ten counts were recorded for this clonotype. The J gene is TRBJ1-5, the V gene TRBV2, with D possibly TRBD1 on 5 matching bases. Germline assignment: CDR1 SNHLY and CDR2 FYNNEI. CDR3 size: 15 residues. The V end was cut by 4 bases, the J end by 7 bases, with 17 bases between. CDR3 in amino acids: CASSASQGGLQPQHF. CDR3 nucleotides: TGTGCCAGCAGTGCTTCGCAGGGAGGACTACAGCCCCAGCATTTT.

This clonotype was counted between two and nine times. This chain's CDR3 is CASSPQHRETQYF. The CDR3 DNA is TGTGCCAGCAGTCCCCAGCACAGGGAGACCCAGTACTTC. The chain carries TRBV6-2 or TRBV6-3 and TRBJ2-5, with TRBD1 as a possible D gene (5 bases). The CDR3 has 13 amino acids. V was pared by 5 bases and J by 5 bases, with 12 bases between. Germline assignment: CDR1 MNHEY and CDR2 SVGEGT.

This clonotype appeared a few times. The chain recombines TRBV9 with TRBJ2-5, with TRBD2 identical over 8 bases. Germline CDR1 and CDR2: SGDLS and YYNGEE. CDR3 length: 14 amino acids. The ends lost 0 bases at V and 9 bases at J; junction bases unmatched: 7. In DNA, the CDR3 is TGTGCCAGCAGCGTAGCTCGAACGGGAGGGCCCCAGTACTTC. As protein: CASSVARTGGPQYF.

This clonotype came up many times. V gene TRBV5-1 combines with J gene TRBJ2-3, with 10 bases matching TRBD2. Germline CDR1 and CDR2: SGHRS and YFSETQ. This CDR3 region has 16 residues. Trimming cost V 0 bases and J 8 bases; bases outside gene matches: 9. The CDR3 nucleotides are TGCGCCAGCAGCTTGGAGGCTAGCGGGAGCATCGGTACGCAGTATTTT. This encodes CASSLEASGSIGTQYF.

This sequence joins TRBV6-5 and TRBJ2-1; 7 nucleotides agree with TRBD2. The V and J ends lost 7 bases and 2 bases, in that order; junction bases with no gene match: 11. Germline lookup yields CDR1 MNHEY and CDR2 SVGAGI. The length of the CDR3 is 16 residues. The CDR3 is CASTSLGAGAYNEQFF. The CDR3 DNA sequence: TGTGCCAGCACTTCCCTCGGGGCGGGGGCCTACAATGAGCAGTTCTTC.

This chain joins TRBV6-1 and TRBJ2-3, with 7 bases fitting TRBD2. Unmatched junction bases numbered 3, after V lost 9 bases and J lost 0 bases. CDR3 size: 13 residues. Germline CDR1 reads MNHNS; CDR2 reads SASEGT. The CDR3 DNA reads as TGTGCCAGTATAGCGGGCAGCACAGATACGCAGTATTTT. This gives the protein CASIAGSTDTQYF.

This clonotype was picked up a small number of times. This chain joins TRBV5-1 and TRBJ1-1, with unresolved D. The CDR3 has 15 amino acids. The ends were cut back, 0 bases at V and 3 bases at J, with 12 bases in the middle. Germline CDR1 SGHRS, CDR2 YFSETQ. The chain's CDR3 is CASSLAGPGDTEAFF. The DNA for the CDR3 is TGCGCCAGCAGCTTGGCGGGTCCTGGGGACACTGAAGCTTTCTTT.

The sample holds many counts of this clonotype. The V gene is TRBV4-1, the J gene TRBJ1-6; a possible D gene is TRBD1 (5 bases). V shed 3 bases and J shed 9 bases, with 18 bases lying between them. Germline CDR1 MGHRA, CDR2 YSYEKL. The CDR3 has 16 amino acids. The CDR3 DNA is TGCGCCAGCAGCCACCCCCGGGGCGGTTTGGGTTCACCCCTCCACTTT. Amino acid sequence: CASSHPRGGLGSPLHF.

This clonotype was seen many times. The chain recombines TRBV12-3 or TRBV12-4 with TRBJ2-4, with TRBD2 identical over 9 bases. The ends lost 5 bases at V and 6 bases at J; junction bases unmatched: 5. The CDR3 covers 14 residues. CDR3 sequence: CASSPGTSLNIQYF. The CDR3 nucleotides read TGTGCCAGCAGTCCCGGGACTAGCTTAAACATTCAGTACTTC.

This clonotype was recorded many times. The J gene is TRBJ2-3, the V gene TRBV11-2, with D perhaps TRBD1 or TRBD2 (5 bases each). Germline V gene data show CDR1 as SGHAT and CDR2 as FQNNGV. CDR3 length: 14 amino acids. Trimming left V 5 bases short and J 2 bases short, with 11 bases between. CDR3 amino acids: CASSGDRDTDTQYF. DNA of the CDR3: TGTGCCAGCAGCGGGGACCGCGACACAGATACGCAGTATTTT.

The genes are TRBV29-1 and TRBJ2-2; 8 bases are a match to TRBD2. Germline assignment: CDR1 SQVTM and CDR2 ANQGSEA. This CDR3 spans 14 amino acids. Trimming at V came to 5 bases and at J to 2 bases, leaving 4 bases not matched to a gene. In DNA, the CDR3 is TGCAGCGTTTTGGGGACTAGTAACACCGGGGAGCTGTTTTTT. Translating gives CSVLGTSNTGELFF.

This clonotype was seen a handful of times. J is TRBJ1-2 and V is TRBV7-6; D unclear. Germline V gene sequence: CDR1 SGHVS, CDR2 FNYEAQ. The V end was cut by 0 bases, the J end by 4 bases, with 12 bases between. The CDR3 is made up of 15 amino acids. This chain's CDR3 is CASSLASGQAYGYTF. CDR3 nucleotides: TGTGCCAGCAGCTTAGCCTCCGGGCAGGCCTATGGCTACACCTTC. Full variable domain (outside the CDR3, taken from reference TRBV7-6 and TRBJ1-2): GAGVSQSPRYKVTKRGQDVALRCDPISGHVSLYWYRQALGQGPEFLTYFNYEAQQDKSGLPNDRFSAERPEGSISTLTIQRTEQRDSAMYRCASSLASGQAYGYTFGSGTRLTVV.

CDR3 DNA: TGTGCCAGCAGCTTAGAAGGGACGGAGAATGAAAAACTGTTTTTT. Its translation: CASSLEGTENEKLFF. The rearrangement links TRBV7-9 to TRBJ1-4, with D possibly TRBD1 on 5 matching bases. V lost 1 base and J lost 5, with 11 bases in between. This CDR3 is built from 15 residues. Germline CDR1 SEHNR, CDR2 FQNEAQ (reference sequence). Full variable domain (outside the CDR3, taken from reference TRBV7-9 and TRBJ1-4): DTGVSQNPRHKITKRGQNVTFRCDPISEHNRLYWYRQTLGQGPEFLTYFQNEAQLEKSRLLSDRFSAERPKGSFSTLEIQRTEQGDSAMYLCASSLEGTENEKLFFGSGTQLSVL.

This clonotype has ten or more counts. This rearrangement joins TRBV29-1 to TRBJ2-7; D uncertain. With 2 bases removed from V and 3 bases from J, the gap between germline ends came to 11 bases. The length of the CDR3 is 13 residues. Per germline, CDR1 SQVTM and CDR2 ANQGSEA. DNA of the CDR3: TGCAGCGTTGAAATTAGGAGACGCTACGAGCAGTACTTC. It translates to CSVEIRRRYEQYF.

In this sample, this clonotype turned up a few times. The chain couples TRBV7-8 to TRBJ2-7; D gene uncertain. With 3 bases removed from V and 2 bases from J, the gap between germline ends came to 5 bases. Germline-derived CDR1 and CDR2 are SGHVS and FQNEAQ. This CDR3 spans 12 amino acids. The CDR3 spells CASSLTTYEQYF. In nucleotides, the CDR3 is TGTGCCAGCAGCTTGACGACCTACGAGCAGTACTTC.

Ten or more counts support this clonotype. The genes are TRBV29-1 and TRBJ1-1; perhaps TRBD1 as D (5 bases). V gave up 5 bases and J gave up 5 bases, with 18 bases separating them. Germline CDR1 reads SQVTM; CDR2 reads ANQGSEA. The CDR3 has 14 amino acids. CDR3 amino acids: CSVSVSGQYTEAFF. The CDR3, as DNA: TGCAGCGTTTCCGTTTCGGGGCAGTATACTGAAGCTTTCTTT.

The chain carries TRBV29-1 and TRBJ2-5, with D perhaps matching TRBD2 (6 bases). Germline loops: CDR1 SQVTM, CDR2 ANQGSEA. The CDR3 covers 14 residues. The V gene lost 5 bases and the J gene lost 4 bases, with 17 bases spanning the gap. The DNA of the CDR3 is TGCAGCGTTCAAGGAGGGAGTTTTACAGAGACCCAGTACTTC. Protein product: CSVQGGSFTETQYF.

This clonotype came up many times. The chain carries TRBV2 and TRBJ2-2; 14 positions agree with TRBD2. The germline V gene has CDR1 SNHLY and CDR2 FYNNEI. After removal of 4 bases from V and 6 bases from J, the junction contained 1 base not matched to a gene. There are 15 residues in the CDR3. The CDR3 reads CASSGGLAGAGELFF. The CDR3 DNA is TGTGCCAGCAGTGGGGGACTAGCGGGAGCCGGGGAGCTGTTTTTT.